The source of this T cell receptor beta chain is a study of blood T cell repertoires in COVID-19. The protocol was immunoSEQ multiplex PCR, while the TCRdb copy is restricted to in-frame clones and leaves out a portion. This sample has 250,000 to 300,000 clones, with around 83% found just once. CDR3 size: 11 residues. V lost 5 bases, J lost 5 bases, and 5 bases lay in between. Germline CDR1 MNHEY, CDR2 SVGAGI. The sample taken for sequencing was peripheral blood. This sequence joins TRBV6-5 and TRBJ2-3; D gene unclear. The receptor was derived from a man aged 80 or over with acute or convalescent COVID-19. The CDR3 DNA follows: TGTGCCAGCAGTACGGTAGATACGCAGTATTTT. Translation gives CASSTVDTQYF.